Following are 4 T cell receptor beta chains from one sample sequenced in a study of T cell responses to AZD1222 COVID-19 vaccine. Here immunoSEQ multiplex PCR was the method, and the copy in TCRdb shows in-frame clones only, minus some. The sample yields 110,000 to 150,000 clones, around 91% seen once. Material: peripheral blood, obtained on day 0 of AZD1222 vaccination. The origin of the receptors is an adult in good health.

The chain has TRBV2 and TRBJ1-5, with 7 bases matching TRBD1. Germline CDR1 is SNHLY and CDR2 is FYNNEI. Trimming at V came to 6 bases and at J to 3 bases, leaving 8 bases not matched to a gene. The CDR3 is 15 residues long. The CDR3 nucleotides read TGTGCCAGCAGGGAACACAGGGGAAACAATCAGCCCCAGCATTTT. Translated: CASREHRGNNQPQHF.

This clone has only a few counts. The CDR3 loop reads CASSREFTNTGELFF. As DNA, the CDR3 is TGTGCCAGCAGTCGAGAGTTTACGAACACCGGGGAGCTGTTTTTT. The genes are TRBV6-5 and TRBJ2-2; D uncertain. Trimming left V 5 bases short and J 0 bases short, with 10 bases between. Germline CDR1 is MNHEY and CDR2 is SVGAGI. The CDR3 covers 15 residues.

The chain is built from TRBV4-1 and TRBJ1-2, with D possibly being TRBD1 (5 bases). In germline, CDR1 is MGHRA, CDR2 YSYEKL. The CDR3 sequence is 15 residues long. V lost 0 bases to trimming and J lost 7 bases, with 15 bases between them. The CDR3 sequence: CASSQDRGRAGGYTF. The CDR3 coding sequence is TGCGCCAGCAGCCAAGATCGGGGCAGGGCTGGTGGCTACACCTTC.

The CDR3, as DNA: TGTGCCAGCAGTCCGAGGACAGGGGGCTTCTACAATGAGCAGTTCTTC. Its translation: CASSPRTGGFYNEQFF. The rearrangement uses TRBV27 and TRBJ2-1, with 11 bases lining up with TRBD1. Germline V lookup: CDR1 MNHEY, CDR2 SMNVEV (reference sequence). V shed 5 bases, J shed 3 bases, and the junction held 6 bases outside the gene matches. This CDR3 is 16 amino acids long.